Listed below are T cell receptor beta chains from one sample, sequenced in a study of control samples from healthy donors and cancer patients. Profiled with immunoSEQ multiplex PCR; TCRdb holds only in-frame clones, not every one. The table records about 180,000 clones, roughly 92% of them present only once. Sequences were obtained from blood. Every receptor here comes from a woman between 18 and 30 years old in good health. Each CDR3 is given with its conserved first and last residue. The D gene is left open where the match is weak. Clone size is shown for a subset of rows, as once, few, many or a class of expanded clone.

>TRBJ1-3|-|TRBV7-9|-|18
CASSLGSASGLSGNTIYF
TGTGCCAGCAGCTTAGGGAGCGCCTCAGGACTTTCTGGAAACACCATATATTTT
>TRBJ1-5|-|TRBV3-1/TRBV3-2|-|14
CASSRNRDNQPQHF
TGTGCCAGCAGCCGCAACAGGGACAATCAGCCCCAGCATTTT
>TRBJ1-5|-|TRBV2|once|14
CASGMARENQPQHF
TGTGCCAGCGGGATGGCGAGGGAAAATCAGCCCCAGCATTTT
>TRBJ2-7|-|TRBV2|-|11
CASRGAYEQYF
TGTGCCAGCAGGGGGGCTTACGAGCAGTACTTC
>TRBJ2-5|-|TRBV6-5|-|14
CASTSAGRVGTQYF
TGTGCCAGCACTTCAGCGGGCCGGGTTGGTACCCAGTACTTC
>TRBJ1-3|-|TRBV28|-|15
CASTHQGSSGNTIYF
TGTGCCAGCACCCACCAAGGGAGCTCTGGAAACACCATATATTTT
>TRBJ1-5|TRBD1|TRBV28|-|13
CASAKGTAQPQHF
TGTGCCAGCGCGAAAGGGACAGCCCAGCCCCAGCATTTT
>TRBJ2-1|-|TRBV18|-|14
CASSPLGLHNEQFF
TGTGCCAGCTCACCCCTAGGACTACACAATGAGCAGTTCTTC
>TRBJ1-5|TRBD1|TRBV6-5|-|14
CASMVRGGNQPQHF
TGTGCCAGCATGGTCAGGGGGGGCAATCAGCCCCAGCATTTT
>TRBJ1-6|-|TRBV5-1|-|13
CATNEGDDSPLHF
TGCGCCACCAACGAGGGGGATGATTCACCCCTCCACTTT
>TRBJ1-5|-|TRBV28|-|15
CASKLRGTSNQPQHF
TGTGCCAGCAAGCTCAGGGGCACGAGCAATCAGCCCCAGCATTTT
>TRBJ2-3|-|TRBV19|-|12
CASSKLADTQYF
TGTGCCAGTAGTAAACTAGCAGATACGCAGTATTTT
>TRBJ1-2|-|TRBV7-8|-|13
CASSFGGDYGYTF
TGTGCCAGCAGCTTTGGGGGGGACTATGGCTACACCTTC
>TRBJ1-4|-|TRBV28|-|14
CASSLAGGGEKLFF
TGTGCCAGCAGTTTAGCGGGGGGTGGCGAAAAACTGTTTTTT
>TRBJ2-3|-|TRBV9|-|14
CASSGTGRRDTQYF
TGTGCCAGCAGCGGCACAGGGCGAAGGGATACGCAGTATTTT
>TRBJ2-2|TRBD1|TRBV18|-|15
CASSPATGDLGELFF
TGTGCCAGCTCACCAGCGACAGGGGACCTAGGGGAGCTGTTTTTT
>TRBJ1-4|TRBD1|TRBV6-5|-|15
CASSFTTGTNEKLFF
TGTGCCAGCAGCTTTACGACAGGGACTAATGAAAAACTGTTTTTT
>TRBJ2-1|-|TRBV7-8|-|17
CASSPGQGRGGNNEQFF
TGTGCCAGCAGCCCCGGACAGGGCCGGGGGGGGAACAATGAGCAGTTCTTC
>TRBJ1-5|-|TRBV12-2|-|18
CASRLAGQPAHSNQPQHF
TGTGCAAGTCGCTTAGCGGGACAGCCAGCCCATAGCAATCAGCCCCAGCATTTT
>TRBJ1-4|TRBD1|TRBV4-3|few|14
CASSQDLGQEKLFF
TGCGCCAGCAGCCAAGATCTGGGACAGGAAAAACTGTTTTTT
>TRBJ1-1|-|TRBV6-5|-|12
CASSRDRREAFF
TGTGCCAGCAGCCGAGACAGGAGAGAAGCTTTCTTT